This T cell receptor beta chain was documented in a study of shared clonotypes between healthy human individuals. The study's findings and limits: Represented genetic and exposure-history diversity was restricted by having few donors. Clonotypes shared by all four donors outscored non-shared clonotypes in generation probability.

As regards this clone: The antigen is not known.

It was across several immunoSEQ plates that each subset's genomic DNA was evenly split. Clones were sequenced by immunoSEQ multiplex PCR, and TCRdb holds only the in-frame ones, with some missing. The sample lists nearly 2 million clones, over 85% seen once, with 1.2% in the top ten. CD8 cells classed as naive were CD45RO-negative and positively selected for CCR7, excluding terminally differentiated effector memory CD45RA+ cells. Those who donated, Caucasian adults without exception, all lived in Nashville, Tennessee. Looked up from germline, CDR1 is KGHSH and CDR2 is LQKENI. This CDR3 comprises 15 residues. The germline V and J ends were trimmed by 0 bases and 4 bases, with 12 bases remaining between them.

This sequence originates from a man aged 18-30 years in good health. The specimen sequenced was naive CD8+ T cells sorted from blood. The chain recombines TRBV18 with TRBJ1-1; D might be TRBD1 (5 bases). CDR3 region: CASSPPGADGTEAFF. DNA for the CDR3: TGTGCCAGCTCACCACCCGGGGCAGACGGCACTGAAGCTTTCTTT.